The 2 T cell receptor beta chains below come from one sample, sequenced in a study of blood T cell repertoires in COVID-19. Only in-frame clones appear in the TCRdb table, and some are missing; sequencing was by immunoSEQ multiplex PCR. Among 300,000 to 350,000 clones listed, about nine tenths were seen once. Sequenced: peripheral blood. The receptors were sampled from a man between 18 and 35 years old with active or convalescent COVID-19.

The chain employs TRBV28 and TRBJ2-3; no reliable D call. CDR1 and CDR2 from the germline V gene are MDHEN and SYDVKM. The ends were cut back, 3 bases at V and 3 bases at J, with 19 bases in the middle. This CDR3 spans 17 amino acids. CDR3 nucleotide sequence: TGTGCCAGCAGTTTCGGTAGGTCTCCCTTGCGGACAGATACGCAGTATTTT. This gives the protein CASSFGRSPLRTDTQYF.

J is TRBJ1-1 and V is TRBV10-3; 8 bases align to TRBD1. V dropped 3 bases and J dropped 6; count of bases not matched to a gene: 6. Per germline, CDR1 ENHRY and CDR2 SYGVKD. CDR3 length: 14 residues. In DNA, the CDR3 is TGTGCCATCAGTGAAGGCAGGGGGCGGCCTGAAGCTTTCTTT. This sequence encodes CAISEGRGRPEAFF.